A single sample is the source of the 13 T cell receptor beta chains below, sequenced in a study of blood T cell repertoires in COVID-19. Assay: immunoSEQ multiplex PCR; the TCRdb copy retains only in-frame clones and omits some. The data contain roughly 280,000 clones, 89% of them singletons. Sequencing used peripheral blood. These receptors were taken from a man in his fifties with acute or convalescent COVID-19.

V gene TRBV7-3 combines with J gene TRBJ1-2; 10 bases agree with TRBD1. Germline-derived CDR1 and CDR2 are SGHTA and FQGTGA. J lost 8 bases, V lost 2 bases, and 8 bases had no gene match. CDR3 length: 15 amino acids. The CDR3, as DNA: TGTGCCAGCAGCTTAGGAGCCGGGACAGGGGAAGGCTACACCTTC. Encoded protein: CASSLGAGTGEGYTF. Full variable domain (outside the CDR3, taken from reference TRBV7-3 and TRBJ1-2): GAGVSQTPSNKVTEKGKYVELRCDPISGHTALYWYRQSLGQGPEFLIYFQGTGAADDSGLPNDRFFAVRPEGSVSTLKIQRTERGDSAVYLCASSLGAGTGEGYTFGSGTRLTVV.

The gene calls are TRBV6-5 and TRBJ2-6, with unresolved D. The germline V gene encodes CDR1 MNHEY and CDR2 SVGAGI. V lost 7 bases, J lost 0 bases, and 7 bases lay in between. The CDR3 contains 14 residues. CDR3 in amino acids: CASTSSSGANVLTF. Written as DNA, the CDR3 is TGTGCCAGCACCTCCAGCTCTGGGGCCAACGTCCTGACTTTC.

The chain joins TRBV6-1 to TRBJ1-1; weak D call: TRBD1 (5 bases). Trimming shortened V by 2 bases and J by 11 bases, and 18 bases separated the two germline ends. This CDR3 spans 14 amino acids. Per germline, CDR1 MNHNS and CDR2 SASEGT. CDR3 protein: CASSEWVGLRKAFF. In DNA, the CDR3 is TGTGCCAGCAGTGAATGGGTGGGGCTGCGGAAGGCTTTCTTT.

The V gene is TRBV21-1, the J gene TRBJ2-7; the table's D call of TRBD1 was not tested on the DNA. TRBV21-1 constitutes a pseudogene. CDR3 length: 15 residues. This CDR3 reads CATEPAGTGGGEQYF. Written as DNA, the CDR3 is TGTGCCACCGAACCGGCCGGGACAGGGGGCGGCGAGCAGTACTTC.

This chain uses TRBV7-9 with TRBJ1-1, with TRBD1 identical over 10 bases. The CDR3 spans 16 residues. CDR1 SEHNR and CDR2 FQNEAQ come from the germline V gene (reference sequence). The ends lost 5 bases at V and 1 base at J; junction bases unmatched: 7. In DNA form, the CDR3 reads TGTGCCAGCAGCCCGGTTGGGACAGGGGCGAACACTGAAGCTTTCTTT. It translates to CASSPVGTGANTEAFF.

This clone showed up just once. Other DNA sequences within the sample encode an identical CDR3. CDR3 in amino acids: CASSQAGGGAEAFF. As DNA, the CDR3 is TGTGCCAGCAGCCAAGCCGGGGGTGGGGCTGAAGCTTTCTTT. The rearrangement joins TRBV3-1 (or the pseudogene TRBV3-2) to TRBJ1-1, with a weak D call TRBD1 (5 bases). Trimming pared 1 base from V and 6 bases from J, leaving 12 bases between. Per the germline V gene, CDR1 is LGHDT and CDR2 is YNNKEL (reference sequence). This CDR3 comprises 14 residues.

The V gene is TRBV6-5, the J gene TRBJ2-7; 7 bases align to TRBD2. With 7 bases clipped from V and 6 bases from J, the junction kept 12 bases outside the gene matches. The germline CDR1 and CDR2 sequences are MNHEY and SVGAGI. The CDR3 has 14 amino acids. CDR3 coding DNA: TGTGCCAGCAAGACCGGGACTACGAATACCGAGCAGTACTTC. It specifies CASKTGTTNTEQYF.

This sequence joins TRBV27 and TRBJ2-5; D may be TRBD1 (6 bases). Germline V gene data show CDR1 as MNHEY and CDR2 as SMNVEV (reference sequence). Between the trimmed V and J ends, which lost 5 bases and 5 bases, there was a span of 12 bases. The CDR3 has 13 amino acids. CDR3 protein: CASSLTGPETQYF. CDR3 sequence (DNA): TGTGCCAGCAGTCTAACAGGGCCGGAGACCCAGTACTTC.

The rearrangement links TRBV3-1 (or the pseudogene TRBV3-2) to TRBJ2-5; 12 nucleotides line up with TRBD2. The CDR3 has 15 residues. V was clipped by 3 bases and J by 3 bases; unmatched bases: 2. Germline assignment: CDR1 LGHDT and CDR2 YNNKEL (reference sequence). CDR3 nucleotide sequence: TGTGCCAGCAGCCAGTCTAGCGGGGGGGAAGAGACCCAGTACTTC. The encoded protein is CASSQSSGGEETQYF.

The chain combines TRBV7-3 with TRBJ1-4; D perhaps matches TRBD1 (6 bases). Trimming removed 5 bases from V and 0 bases from J, with 16 bases in between. Germline values: CDR1 SGHTA, CDR2 FQGTGA. The CDR3 loop spans 17 amino acids. CDR3 loop: CASSPRQVSPTNEKLFF. The CDR3 region has the DNA TGTGCCAGCAGCCCTCGACAGGTATCTCCAACTAATGAAAAACTGTTTTTT.

The rearrangement uses TRBV12-5 and TRBJ2-1, with 7 bases identical to TRBD1. The CDR3 loop spans 14 amino acids. V shed 5 bases, J shed 4 bases, and the junction held 5 bases outside the gene matches. Germline CDR1 and CDR2: LGHNT and FRNRAP. The CDR3 is CASGPGTAYNEQFF. DNA for the CDR3: TGTGCTAGTGGTCCCGGGACAGCATACAATGAGCAGTTCTTC.

The chain carries TRBV18 and TRBJ1-2, with 8 bases fitting TRBD1. V lost 1 base, J lost 5 bases, and 9 bases stayed unmatched. The CDR3 is 16 residues long. CDR1 is KGHSH and CDR2 is LQKENI in the germline V gene. In nucleotides, the CDR3 is TGTGCCAGCTCACCACAACCGGGACAGGAGGATTATGGCTACACCTTC. As protein: CASSPQPGQEDYGYTF.

This chain uses TRBV7-3 with TRBJ2-2; a weak D match, TRBD1 (6 bases). CDR1 is SGHTA and CDR2 is FQGTGA in the germline V gene. The CDR3 is made up of 16 amino acids. V lost 2 bases and J lost 5, with 15 bases in between. The CDR3 is CASSLSGQGTTGELFF. In nucleotides, the CDR3 is TGTGCCAGCAGCTTATCCGGGCAGGGGACAACCGGGGAGCTGTTTTTT. Variable domain in full (rest from reference TRBV7-3 and TRBJ2-2): GAGVSQTPSNKVTEKGKYVELRCDPISGHTALYWYRQSLGQGPEFLIYFQGTGAADDSGLPNDRFFAVRPEGSVSTLKIQRTERGDSAVYLCASSLSGQGTTGELFFGEGSRLTVL.